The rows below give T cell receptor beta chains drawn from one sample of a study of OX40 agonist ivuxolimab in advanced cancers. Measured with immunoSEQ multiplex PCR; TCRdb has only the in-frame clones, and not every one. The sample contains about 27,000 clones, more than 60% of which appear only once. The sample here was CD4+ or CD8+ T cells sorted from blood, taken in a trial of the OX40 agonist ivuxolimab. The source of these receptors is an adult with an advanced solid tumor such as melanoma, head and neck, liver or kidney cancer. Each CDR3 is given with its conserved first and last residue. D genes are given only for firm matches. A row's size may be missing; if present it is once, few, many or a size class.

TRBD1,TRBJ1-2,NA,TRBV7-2,TGTGCCAGCAGCCACACAGGGGGACCCACTTCCTATGGCTACACCTTC,CASSHTGGPTSYGYTF
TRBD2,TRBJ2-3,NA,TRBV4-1,TGCGCCAGCAGCCAAGACCTAGCGGGAGTTACAGATACGCAGTATTTT,CASSQDLAGVTDTQYF
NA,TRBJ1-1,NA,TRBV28,TGTGCCAGCAGTCCCGACGGAGGGTTGAACACTGAAGCTTTCTTT,CASSPDGGLNTEAFF
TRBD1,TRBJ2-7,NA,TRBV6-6,TGTGCCAGCAGTTTACCGGGACAGGGATCCTACGAGCAGTACTTC,CASSLPGQGSYEQYF
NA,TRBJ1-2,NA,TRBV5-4,TGTGCCAGCAGCTTGGATACGGATCTCTTCTATGGCTACACCTTC,CASSLDTDLFYGYTF
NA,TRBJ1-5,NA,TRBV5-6,TGTGCCAGCAGCTTTGGGACGCCGACCTCCAATCAGCCCCAGCATTTT,CASSFGTPTSNQPQHF
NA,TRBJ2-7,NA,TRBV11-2,TGTGCCAGCAGCTCGGGCAGGAGGTACGAGCAGTACTTC,CASSSGRRYEQYF
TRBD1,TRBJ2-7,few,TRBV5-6,TGTGCCAGCAGCCCAGGGGGACAGGGGGCCTACGAGCAGTACTTC,CASSPGGQGAYEQYF
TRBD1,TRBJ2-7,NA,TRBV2,TGTGCCAGCAGTGCCGCAGACAGGGAAATCTACGAGCAGTACTTC,CASSAADREIYEQYF
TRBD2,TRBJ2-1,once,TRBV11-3,TGTGCCAGCAGCTTAGAACTAGCGGGAGCTTCCTACAATGAGCAGTTCTTC,CASSLELAGASYNEQFF
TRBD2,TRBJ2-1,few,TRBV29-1,TGCAGCGGTCGGACTAGCGGGAGGGAGTACAATGAGCAGTTCTTC,CSGRTSGREYNEQFF
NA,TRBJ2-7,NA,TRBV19,TGTGCCAGTAGTATAGGCCCCTCCAGGGAGATATACGAGCAGTACTTC,CASSIGPSREIYEQYF
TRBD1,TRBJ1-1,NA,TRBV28,TGTGCCAGCAGTTTAGACAGGGGAAAAGATGAAGCTTTCTTT,CASSLDRGKDEAFF
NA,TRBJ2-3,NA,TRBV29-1,TGCAGCGTGAAGGGGGGCCCCCTCACAGATACGCAGTATTTT,CSVKGGPLTDTQYF
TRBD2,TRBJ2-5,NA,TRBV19,TGTGCCAGTAGTCTGGAACGGGATATTTCAACGGGGGGAGAGACCCAGTACTTC,CASSLERDISTGGETQYF
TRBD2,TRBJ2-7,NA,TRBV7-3,TGTGCCAGCAGCCCCGGGACTAGCGGGAGCTACGAGCAGTACTTC,CASSPGTSGSYEQYF
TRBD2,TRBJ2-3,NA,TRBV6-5,TGTGCCAGCAGTTACTCGAATCCTAGCGGTGATACGCAGTATTTT,CASSYSNPSGDTQYF
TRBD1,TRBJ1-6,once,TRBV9,TGTGCCAGCAGCGGAACAGGGGGCGATAATAATTCACCCCTCCACTTT,CASSGTGGDNNSPLHF
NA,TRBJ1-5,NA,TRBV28,TGTGCCAGCAGTTTAGGGGACTCAAGCAATCAGCCCCAGCATTTT,CASSLGDSSNQPQHF
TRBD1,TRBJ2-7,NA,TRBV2,TGTGCCAGCAGTGAAGTGGTGACAGGGGACCACGAGCAGTACTTC,CASSEVVTGDHEQYF
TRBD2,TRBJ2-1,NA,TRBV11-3,TGTGCCAGCAGCTTAGTCGGCGGCCTAGCGGGAGGGCAAAGGCATGAGCAGTTCTTC,CASSLVGGLAGGQRHEQFF
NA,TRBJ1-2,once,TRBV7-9,TGTGCCAGCAGCCCCACCCCGCAGGGTTGGGATGGCTACACCTTC,CASSPTPQGWDGYTF
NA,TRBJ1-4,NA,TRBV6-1,TGTGCCAGCAGTGATTTGAGGGGCGAAGATGAAAAACTGTTTTTT,CASSDLRGEDEKLFF
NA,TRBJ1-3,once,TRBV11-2,TGTGCCAGCAGTTACAATCCAGGGTTCAACTCTGGAAACACCATATATTTT,CASSYNPGFNSGNTIYF
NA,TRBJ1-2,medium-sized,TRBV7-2,TGTGCCAGCAGCTTAGGACTCGGCACAGGGATGAACTATGGCTACACCTTC,CASSLGLGTGMNYGYTF
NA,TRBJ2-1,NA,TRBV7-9,TGTGCCAGCAGCTCCGGGACACGGTACAATGAGCAGTTCTTC,CASSSGTRYNEQFF
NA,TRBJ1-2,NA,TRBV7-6,TGTGCCAGCAGTCCAGGGGCTGGCTATGGCTACACCTTC,CASSPGAGYGYTF